A single T cell receptor (beta chain) is shown here with its context. The sample belongs to a study of blood T cell repertoires in COVID-19. In germline, CDR1 is MNHEY, CDR2 SVGEGT. The CDR3 covers 14 residues. V shed 2 bases and J shed 2 bases, with 9 bases lying between them. Here immunoSEQ multiplex PCR was the method, and the copy in TCRdb shows in-frame clones only, minus some. Among 150,000 to 200,000 clones listed, about 86% were seen once. The source of this sequence is a woman in her thirties or forties in a cohort exposed to, infected with or recovered from COVID-19 (not recorded which). Input material: PBMCs or T cells enriched from blood (not recorded which). This sequence joins TRBV6-2 or TRBV6-3 and TRBJ1-1; no clear D gene. CDR3 DNA sequence: TGTGCCAGCAGTTACCGGGGTTCAAACACTGAAGCTTTCTTT. Translating gives CASSYRGSNTEAFF.